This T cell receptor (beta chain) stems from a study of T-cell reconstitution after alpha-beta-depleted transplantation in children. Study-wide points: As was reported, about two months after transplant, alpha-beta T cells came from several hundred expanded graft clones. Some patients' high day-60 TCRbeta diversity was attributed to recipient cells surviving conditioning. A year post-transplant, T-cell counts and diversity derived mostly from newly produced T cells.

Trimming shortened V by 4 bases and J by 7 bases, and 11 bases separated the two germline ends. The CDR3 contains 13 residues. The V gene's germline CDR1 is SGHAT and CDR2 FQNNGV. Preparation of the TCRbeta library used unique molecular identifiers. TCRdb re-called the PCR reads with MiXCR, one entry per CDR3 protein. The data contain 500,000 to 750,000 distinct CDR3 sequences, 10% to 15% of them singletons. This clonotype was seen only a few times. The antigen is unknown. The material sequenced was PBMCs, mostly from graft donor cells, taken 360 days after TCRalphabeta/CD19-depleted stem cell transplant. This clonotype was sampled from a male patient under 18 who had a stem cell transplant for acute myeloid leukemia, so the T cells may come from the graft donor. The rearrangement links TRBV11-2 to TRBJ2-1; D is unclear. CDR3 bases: TGTGCCAGCAGCTCTCAAGTCCTAAATGAGCAGTTCTTC. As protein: CASSSQVLNEQFF.